The clone carrying this TCR beta chain has more than one count but fewer than ten. Its matching antigen is unknown. 5'RACE primed from the constant segment yielded TCR alpha and TCR beta cDNA libraries bearing sample barcodes and UMIs. TCRdb re-analysed the 5' RACE reads in MiXCR, keeping a single row per CDR3 protein. Of about 310,000 distinct CDR3 sequences listed, just under 20% are singletons. This sample is part of a study of T-cell memory formation after mild COVID-19. Germline CDR1 and CDR2: MNHEY and SVGAGI. The length of the CDR3 is 15 residues. Trimming removed 0 bases at V and 6 bases at J, with 12 bases between. Study observations and caveats: Whether day 37 second-wave clones are SARS-CoV-2-specific was not confirmed. Some responding clones appeared in pre-infection memory, suggesting cross-reactive memory joined. For contracting clones, CD4+ ones sat mainly in CM and EM, CD8+ in EMRA.

The sequencing sample was made of PBMCs or a T cell subset sorted from them (not recorded which). The chain has TRBV6-5 and TRBJ2-4, with D possibly being TRBD2 (5 bases). The TCR sequence derives from a man aged 18 to 30 who had mild COVID-19 (a few samples of this study predate the infection). Cell type and time point are not known. The CDR3 DNA sequence: TGTGCCAGCAGTTACTCTCTACTCGGGGTAAACATTCAGTACTTC. It translates to CASSYSLLGVNIQYF.